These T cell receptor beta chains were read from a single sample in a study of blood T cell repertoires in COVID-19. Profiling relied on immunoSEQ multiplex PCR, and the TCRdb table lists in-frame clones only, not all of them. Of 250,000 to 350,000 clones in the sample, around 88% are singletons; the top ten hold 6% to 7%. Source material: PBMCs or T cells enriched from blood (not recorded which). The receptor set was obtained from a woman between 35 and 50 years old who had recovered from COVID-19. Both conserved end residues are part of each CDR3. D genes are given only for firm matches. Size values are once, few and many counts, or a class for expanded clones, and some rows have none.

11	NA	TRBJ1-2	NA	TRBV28	CASGRGGGYTF	TGTGCCAGCGGGAGGGGGGGTGGCTACACCTTC
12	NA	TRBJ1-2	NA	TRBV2	CASSRGLYGYTF	TGTGCCAGCAGCCGGGGACTCTATGGCTACACCTTC
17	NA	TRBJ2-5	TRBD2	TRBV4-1	CASSHGGTSGGGETQYF	TGCGCCAGCAGCCACGGGGGGACTAGCGGGGGCGGGGAGACCCAGTACTTC
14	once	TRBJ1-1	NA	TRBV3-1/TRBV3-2	CASSQMGGDTEAFF	TGTGCCAGCAGCCAAATGGGAGGGGACACTGAAGCTTTCTTT
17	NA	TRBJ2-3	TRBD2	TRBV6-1	CASSELYTSGMKDTQYF	TGTGCCAGCAGTGAACTTTATACTAGCGGGATGAAAGATACGCAGTATTTT
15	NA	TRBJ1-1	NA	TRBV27	CASSLILGTPTEAFF	TGTGCCAGCAGTTTAATTCTCGGGACACCCACTGAAGCTTTCTTT
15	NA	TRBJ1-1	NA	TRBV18	CASSPSTAMNTEAFF	TGTGCCAGCTCACCGTCGACAGCAATGAACACTGAAGCTTTCTTT
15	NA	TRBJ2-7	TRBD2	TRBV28	CASSSGTSGRNEQYF	TGTGCCAGCAGTTCAGGGACTAGCGGGAGAAACGAGCAGTACTTC
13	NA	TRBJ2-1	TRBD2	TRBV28	CACGTIEYNEQFF	TGTGCCTGTGGGACTATTGAGTACAATGAGCAGTTCTTC
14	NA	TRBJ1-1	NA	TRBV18	CASSTGSGGTEAFF	TGTGCCAGCTCCACAGGGTCGGGTGGAACTGAAGCTTTCTTT
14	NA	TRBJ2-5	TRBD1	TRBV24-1	CATSDPGGGKTQYF	TGTGCCACCAGTGATCCAGGGGGCGGCAAGACCCAGTACTTC
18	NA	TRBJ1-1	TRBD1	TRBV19	CASSTDATGEGMNTEAFF	TGTGCCAGTAGTACCGACGCGACAGGGGAGGGAATGAACACTGAAGCTTTCTTT
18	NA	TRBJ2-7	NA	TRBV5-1	CASSLASFGGARTYEQYF	TGCGCCAGCAGCTTGGCCTCTTTCGGGGGAGCGAGAACCTACGAGCAGTACTTC
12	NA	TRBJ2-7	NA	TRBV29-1	CSAGLRGSQQYF	TGCAGCGCTGGGCTCAGGGGTTCCCAGCAGTACTTC
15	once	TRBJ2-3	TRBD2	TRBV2	CASRGTSGSTDTQYF	TGTGCCAGCAGGGGGACTAGCGGTAGCACAGATACGCAGTATTTT
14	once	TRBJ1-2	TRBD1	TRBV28	CASSWTGEVYGYTF	TGTGCCAGCAGCTGGACAGGGGAGGTCTATGGCTACACCTTC
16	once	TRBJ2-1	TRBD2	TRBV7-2	CASSLEAGVSYNEQFF	TGTGCCAGCAGCTTAGAGGCGGGAGTTTCCTACAATGAGCAGTTCTTC
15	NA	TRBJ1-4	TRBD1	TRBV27	CASSLGDRNNEKLFF	TGTGCCAGCAGTTTAGGGGACAGAAATAATGAAAAACTGTTTTTT
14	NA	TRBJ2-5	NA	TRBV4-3	CASSQGLPGETQYF	TGCGCCAGCAGCCAAGGACTTCCCGGGGAGACCCAGTACTTC
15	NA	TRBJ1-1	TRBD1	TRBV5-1	CASSVTGGANTEAFF	TGCGCCAGCAGCGTCACAGGGGGCGCGAACACTGAAGCTTTCTTT
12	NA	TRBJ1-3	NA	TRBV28	CASSLNERTIYF	TGTGCCAGCAGTCTAAACGAGCGCACCATATATTTT
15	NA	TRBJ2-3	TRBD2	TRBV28	CASSSPSGGADTQYF	TGTGCCAGCAGTAGCCCTAGCGGGGGGGCAGATACGCAGTATTTT
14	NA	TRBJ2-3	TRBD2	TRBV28	CASSLAAGTDTQYF	TGTGCCAGCTCGCTAGCGGCCGGCACAGATACGCAGTATTTT
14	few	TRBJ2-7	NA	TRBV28	CASRERVFPYEQYF	TGTGCCAGCAGGGAACGGGTATTCCCCTACGAGCAGTACTTC
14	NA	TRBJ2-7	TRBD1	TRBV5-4	CASSTGTAIYEQYF	TGTGCCAGCAGCACCGGGACAGCGATCTACGAGCAGTACTTC
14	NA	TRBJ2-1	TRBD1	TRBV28	CASREGQGGNEQFF	TGTGCCAGCAGGGAGGGACAGGGCGGCAATGAGCAGTTCTTC
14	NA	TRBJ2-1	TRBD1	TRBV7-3	CASSLGTGVNEQFF	TGTGCCAGCAGCTTAGGGACAGGGGTCAATGAGCAGTTCTTC
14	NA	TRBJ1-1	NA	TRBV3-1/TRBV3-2	CASSQPRRETEAFF	TGTGCCAGCAGCCAACCCCGGAGGGAGACTGAAGCTTTCTTT
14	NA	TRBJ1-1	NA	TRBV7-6	CASRGGRGNTEAFF	TGTGCCAGCAGAGGGGGGAGGGGGAACACTGAAGCTTTCTTT
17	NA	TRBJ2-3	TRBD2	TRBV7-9	CASSRLAGVLVTDTQYF	TGTGCCAGCAGCCGACTAGCGGGAGTTCTTGTCACAGATACGCAGTATTTT
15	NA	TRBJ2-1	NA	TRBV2	CASSEGFRRVDEQFF	TGTGCCAGCAGTGAAGGGTTTAGGAGGGTCGATGAGCAGTTCTTC
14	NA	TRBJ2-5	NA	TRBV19	CASSLGGYLETQYF	TGTGCCAGTAGTCTAGGAGGGTATCTTGAGACCCAGTACTTC
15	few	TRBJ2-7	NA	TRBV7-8	CASSLNRFFLYEQYF	TGTGCCAGCAGCTTAAACAGGTTCTTTCTCTACGAGCAGTACTTC
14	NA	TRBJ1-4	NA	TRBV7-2	CASSPAGRPEKLFF	TGTGCCAGCAGCCCAGCAGGGAGGCCCGAAAAACTGTTTTTT
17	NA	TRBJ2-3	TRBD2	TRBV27	CASSFPRTSGSLDTQYF	TGTGCCAGCAGTTTTCCCCGGACTAGCGGGAGTTTGGATACGCAGTATTTT
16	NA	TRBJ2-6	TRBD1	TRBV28	CASSPGQASGANVLTF	TGTGCCAGCAGCCCGGGACAGGCATCTGGGGCCAACGTCCTGACTTTC
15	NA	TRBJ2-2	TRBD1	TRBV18	CASSQGQGDTGELFF	TGTGCCAGCTCACAGGGACAGGGTGACACCGGGGAGCTGTTTTTT
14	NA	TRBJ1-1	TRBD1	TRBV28	CASTSSTGPAQAFF	TGTGCCAGCACTTCATCGACAGGGCCAGCCCAAGCTTTCTTT
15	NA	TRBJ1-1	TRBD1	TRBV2	CASSGDRGQGVEAFF	TGTGCCAGCAGTGGGGACCGGGGACAGGGAGTAGAAGCTTTCTTT
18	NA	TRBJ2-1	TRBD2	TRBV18	CASSTRTSGSGPYNEQFF	TGTGCCAGCTCAACGCGGACTAGCGGGAGTGGCCCCTACAATGAGCAGTTCTTC
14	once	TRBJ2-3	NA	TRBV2	CASSVQTETDTQYF	TGTGCCAGCAGTGTCCAAACGGAGACAGATACGCAGTATTTT
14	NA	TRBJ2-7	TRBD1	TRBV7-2	CASRSGTGDSEQYF	TGTGCCAGCAGATCCGGGACAGGGGATTCCGAGCAGTACTTC
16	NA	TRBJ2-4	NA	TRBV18	CASSPPRVPAKNIQYF	TGTGCCAGCTCACCCCCCAGGGTACCAGCCAAAAACATTCAGTACTTC
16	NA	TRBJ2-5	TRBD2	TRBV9	CASSRGTSGSAETQYF	TGTGCCAGCAGCCGAGGGACTAGCGGGAGTGCGGAGACCCAGTACTTC
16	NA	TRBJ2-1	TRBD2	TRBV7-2	CASSFQGAGGRGEQFF	TGTGCCAGCAGCTTTCAAGGAGCGGGAGGGCGGGGTGAGCAGTTCTTC